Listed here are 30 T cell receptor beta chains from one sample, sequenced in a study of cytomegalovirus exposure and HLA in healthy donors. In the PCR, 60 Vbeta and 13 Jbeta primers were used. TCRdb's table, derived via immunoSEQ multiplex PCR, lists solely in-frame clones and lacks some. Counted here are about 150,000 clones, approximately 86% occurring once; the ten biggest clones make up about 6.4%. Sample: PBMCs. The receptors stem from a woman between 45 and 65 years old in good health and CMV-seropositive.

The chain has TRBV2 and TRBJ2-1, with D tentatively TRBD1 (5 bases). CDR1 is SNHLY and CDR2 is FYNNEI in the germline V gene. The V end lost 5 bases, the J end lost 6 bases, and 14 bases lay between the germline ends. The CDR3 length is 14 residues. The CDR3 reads CASSRDSVGNEQFF. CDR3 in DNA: TGTGCCAGCAGTCGAGACAGCGTCGGCAATGAGCAGTTCTTC.

CDR3 nucleotide sequence: TGTGCCAGTAGTATGGCCCTCGGGGGCGAGCAGTACTTC. Its protein is CASSMALGGEQYF. The chain has TRBV19 and TRBJ2-7; D is perhaps TRBD2 (6 bases). The CDR3 is 13 residues long. Trimming took 3 bases from V and 6 from J, leaving 12 bases between them. The germline gives CDR1 LNHDA, CDR2 SQIVND (reference sequence).

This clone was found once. The CDR3 nucleotides are TGTGCCAGCAGCTTAGAATTGGTACAGACCTACGAGCAGTACTTC. This sequence encodes CASSLELVQTYEQYF. The V gene is TRBV11-2, the J gene TRBJ2-7; the D is unclear. This CDR3 region has 15 residues. Deletions cut 0 bases from V and 2 bases from J, with 11 bases between. CDR1 and CDR2 from the germline V gene are SGHAT and FQNNGV.

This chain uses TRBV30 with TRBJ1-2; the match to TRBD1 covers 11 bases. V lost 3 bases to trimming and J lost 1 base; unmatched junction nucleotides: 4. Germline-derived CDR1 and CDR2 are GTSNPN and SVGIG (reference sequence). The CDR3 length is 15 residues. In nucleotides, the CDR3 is TGTGCCTGGAGCCCGGGACAGGGGGTTAACTATGGCTACACCTTC. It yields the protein CAWSPGQGVNYGYTF.

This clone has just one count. The CDR3 spells CASSLSLPGRNSPLHF. The CDR3 DNA reads as TGTGCCAGCAGTTTATCCCTCCCAGGGAGGAATTCACCCCTCCACTTT. This sequence joins TRBV28 and TRBJ1-6; TRBD1 is a possible D gene (5 bases). The V gene's germline CDR1 is MDHEN and CDR2 SYDVKM. The CDR3 consists of 16 residues. The germline V and J ends were trimmed by 1 base and 7 bases, with 14 bases remaining between them.

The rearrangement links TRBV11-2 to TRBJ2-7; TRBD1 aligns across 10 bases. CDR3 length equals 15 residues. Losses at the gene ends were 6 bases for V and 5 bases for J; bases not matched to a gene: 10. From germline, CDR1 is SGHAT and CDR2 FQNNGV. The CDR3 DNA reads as TGTGCCAGCAGTTCATCCGGGACAGGGGCTAACGAGCAGTACTTC. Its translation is CASSSSGTGANEQYF.

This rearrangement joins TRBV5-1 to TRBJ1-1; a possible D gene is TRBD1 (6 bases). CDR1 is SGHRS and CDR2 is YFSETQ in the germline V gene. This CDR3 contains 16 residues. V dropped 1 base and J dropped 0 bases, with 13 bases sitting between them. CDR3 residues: CASSLSTGIMNTEAFF. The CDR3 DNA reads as TGCGCCAGCAGCTTGAGCACAGGGATAATGAACACTGAAGCTTTCTTT.

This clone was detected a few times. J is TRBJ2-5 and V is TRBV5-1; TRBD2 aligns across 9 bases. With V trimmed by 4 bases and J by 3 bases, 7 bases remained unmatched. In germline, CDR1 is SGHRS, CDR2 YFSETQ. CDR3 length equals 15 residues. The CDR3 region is CASSRGGEVKETQYF. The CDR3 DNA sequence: TGCGCCAGCAGCCGCGGGGGGGAGGTAAAAGAGACCCAGTACTTC.

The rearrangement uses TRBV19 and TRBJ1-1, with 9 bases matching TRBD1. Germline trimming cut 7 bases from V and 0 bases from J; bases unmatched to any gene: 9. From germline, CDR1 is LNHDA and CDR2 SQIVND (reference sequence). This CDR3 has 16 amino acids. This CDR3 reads CASIGTGQLLNTEAFF. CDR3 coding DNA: TGTGCCAGTATAGGGACAGGGCAACTACTGAACACTGAAGCTTTCTTT. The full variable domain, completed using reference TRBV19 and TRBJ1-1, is DGGITQSPKYLFRKEGQNVTLSCEQNLNHDAMYWYRQDPGQGLRLIYYSQIVNDFQKGDIAEGYSVSREKKESFPLTVTSAQKNPTAFYLCASIGTGQLLNTEAFFGQGTRLTVV.

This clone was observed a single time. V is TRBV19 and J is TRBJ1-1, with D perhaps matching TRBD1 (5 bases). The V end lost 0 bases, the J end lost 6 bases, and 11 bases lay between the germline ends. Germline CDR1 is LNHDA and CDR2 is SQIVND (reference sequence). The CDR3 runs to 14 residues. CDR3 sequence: CASSIEGVVAEAFF. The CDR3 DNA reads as TGTGCCAGTAGTATAGAAGGGGTTGTTGCTGAAGCTTTCTTT.

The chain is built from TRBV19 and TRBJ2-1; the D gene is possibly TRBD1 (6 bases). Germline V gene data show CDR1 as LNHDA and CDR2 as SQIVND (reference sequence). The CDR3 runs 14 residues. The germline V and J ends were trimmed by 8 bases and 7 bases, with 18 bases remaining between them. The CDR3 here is CASGGARGGNEQFF. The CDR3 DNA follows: TGTGCCAGTGGTGGGGCCAGGGGTGGGAATGAGCAGTTCTTC.

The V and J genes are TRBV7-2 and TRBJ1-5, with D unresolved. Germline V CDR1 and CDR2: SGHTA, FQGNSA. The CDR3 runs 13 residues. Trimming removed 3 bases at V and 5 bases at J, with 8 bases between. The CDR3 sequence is CASSFGVYQPQHF. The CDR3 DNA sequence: TGTGCCAGCAGCTTCGGGGTCTATCAGCCCCAGCATTTT.

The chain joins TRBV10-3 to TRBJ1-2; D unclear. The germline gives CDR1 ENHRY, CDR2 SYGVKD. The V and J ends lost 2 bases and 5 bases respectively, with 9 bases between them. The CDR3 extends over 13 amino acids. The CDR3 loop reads CAISEEFRYGYTF. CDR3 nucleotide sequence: TGTGCCATCAGTGAGGAGTTTAGATATGGCTACACCTTC.

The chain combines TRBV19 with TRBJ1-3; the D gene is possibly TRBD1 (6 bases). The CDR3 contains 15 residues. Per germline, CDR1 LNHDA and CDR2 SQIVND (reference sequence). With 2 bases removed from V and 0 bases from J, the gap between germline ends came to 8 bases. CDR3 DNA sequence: TGTGCCAGTAGTATATGGACAGACTCTGGAAACACCATATATTTT. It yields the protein CASSIWTDSGNTIYF.

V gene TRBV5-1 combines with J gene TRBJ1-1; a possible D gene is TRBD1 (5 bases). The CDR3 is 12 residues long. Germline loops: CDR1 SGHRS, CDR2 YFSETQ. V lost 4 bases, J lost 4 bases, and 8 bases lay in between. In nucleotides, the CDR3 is TGCGCCAGCAGCGGGACTCGCACTGAAGCTTTCTTT. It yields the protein CASSGTRTEAFF.

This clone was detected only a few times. The CDR3 sequence is CASSRDRSYGYTF. The DNA for the CDR3 is TGTGCCAGCAGCCGGGACAGAAGCTATGGCTACACCTTC. This sequence joins TRBV6-5 and TRBJ1-2, with 7 bases fitting TRBD1. There are 13 residues in the CDR3. Trimming removed 6 bases from V and 4 bases from J; junction bases left unmatched: 5. In germline, CDR1 is MNHEY, CDR2 SVGAGI.

The CDR3 DNA follows: TGTGCCAGCAGTGAAGTAATAGCCGCGGCCCGAAGTGAGCAGTACTTC. Residues: CASSEVIAAARSEQYF. V and J are TRBV6-1 and TRBJ2-7; D is ambiguous. With 1 base removed from V and 7 bases from J, the gap between germline ends came to 20 bases. The germline gives CDR1 MNHNS, CDR2 SASEGT. There are 16 residues in the CDR3.

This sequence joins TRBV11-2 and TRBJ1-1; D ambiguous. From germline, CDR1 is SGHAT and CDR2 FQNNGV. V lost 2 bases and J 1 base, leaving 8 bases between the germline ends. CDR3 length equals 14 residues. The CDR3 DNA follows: TGTGCCAGCAGCTTAAGGAGGGAGAACACTGAAGCTTTCTTT. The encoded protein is CASSLRRENTEAFF.

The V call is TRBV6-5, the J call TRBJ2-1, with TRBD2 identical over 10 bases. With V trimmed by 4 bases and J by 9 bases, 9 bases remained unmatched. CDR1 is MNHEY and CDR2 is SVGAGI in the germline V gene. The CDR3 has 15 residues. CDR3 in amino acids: CASSSRGLASGEQFF. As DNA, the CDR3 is TGTGCCAGCAGTTCAAGGGGACTAGCGTCGGGTGAGCAGTTCTTC.

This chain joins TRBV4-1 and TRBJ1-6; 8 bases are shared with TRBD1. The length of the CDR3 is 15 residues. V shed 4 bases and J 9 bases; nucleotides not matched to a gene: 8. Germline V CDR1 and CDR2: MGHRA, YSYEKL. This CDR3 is CASSRQTGEVSPLHF. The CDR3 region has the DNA TGCGCCAGCAGCCGACAGACAGGGGAAGTTTCACCCCTCCACTTT.

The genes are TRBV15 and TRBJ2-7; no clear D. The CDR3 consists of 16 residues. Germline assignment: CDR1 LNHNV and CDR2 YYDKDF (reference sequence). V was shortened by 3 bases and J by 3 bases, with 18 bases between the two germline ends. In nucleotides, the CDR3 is TGTGCCACCAGCAGTTCGGAGAGTCGGAGAGTCTACGAGCAGTACTTC. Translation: CATSSSESRRVYEQYF.

The CDR3 is CASSLTGRGQPQHF. The CDR3, as DNA: TGTGCCAGCAGCTTGACAGGGAGGGGTCAGCCCCAGCATTTT. The gene calls are TRBV5-6 and TRBJ1-5; maybe TRBD1 (6 bases). The CDR3 spans 14 residues. V lost 1 base and J lost 6, with 11 bases in between. Germline V gene lookup returns CDR1 SGHDT and CDR2 YYEEEE.

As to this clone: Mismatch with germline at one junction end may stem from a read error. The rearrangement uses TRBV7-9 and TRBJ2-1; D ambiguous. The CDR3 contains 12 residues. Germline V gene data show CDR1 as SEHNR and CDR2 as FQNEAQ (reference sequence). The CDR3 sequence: CSSSPRDNEQFF. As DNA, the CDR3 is TGTTCCAGCAGCCCTCGAGACAATGAGCAGTTCTTC. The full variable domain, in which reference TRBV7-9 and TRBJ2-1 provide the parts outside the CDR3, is DTGVSQNPRHKITKRGQNVTFRCDPISEHNRLYWYRQTLGQGPEFLTYFQNEAQLEKSRLLSDRFSAERPKGSFSTLEIQRTEQGDSAMYLCSSSPRDNEQFFGPGTRLTVL.

CDR3 sequence: CASSQVQGHGSYEQYF. The CDR3 coding sequence is TGCGCCAGCAGCCAAGTTCAGGGACACGGTTCCTACGAGCAGTACTTC. J is TRBJ2-7 and V is TRBV4-3; weak D call: TRBD1 (6 bases). Germline V CDR1 and CDR2: LGHNA, YSLEER. The CDR3 runs to 16 residues. The germline V and J ends were trimmed by 1 base and 1 base, with 14 bases remaining between them.

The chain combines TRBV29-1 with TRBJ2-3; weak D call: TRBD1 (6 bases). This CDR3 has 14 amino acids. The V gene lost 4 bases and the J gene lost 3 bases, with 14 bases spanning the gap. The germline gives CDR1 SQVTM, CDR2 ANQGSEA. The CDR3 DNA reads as TGCAGCGTTGGGCGGGCAGGGGTGACAGATACGCAGTATTTT. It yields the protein CSVGRAGVTDTQYF.

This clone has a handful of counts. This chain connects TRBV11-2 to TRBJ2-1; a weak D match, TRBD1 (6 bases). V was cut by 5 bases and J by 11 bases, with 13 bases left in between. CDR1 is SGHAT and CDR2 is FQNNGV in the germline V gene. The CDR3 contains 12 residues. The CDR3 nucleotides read TGTGCCAGCAGCCCTGGACAGCCTCAGCAGTTCTTC. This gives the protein CASSPGQPQQFF.

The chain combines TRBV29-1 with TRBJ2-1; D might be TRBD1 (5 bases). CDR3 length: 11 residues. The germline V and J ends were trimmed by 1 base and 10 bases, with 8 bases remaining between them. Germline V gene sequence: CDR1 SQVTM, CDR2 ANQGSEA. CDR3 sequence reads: CSVEGTLEQFF. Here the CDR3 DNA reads TGCAGCGTTGAAGGGACACTGGAGCAGTTCTTC.

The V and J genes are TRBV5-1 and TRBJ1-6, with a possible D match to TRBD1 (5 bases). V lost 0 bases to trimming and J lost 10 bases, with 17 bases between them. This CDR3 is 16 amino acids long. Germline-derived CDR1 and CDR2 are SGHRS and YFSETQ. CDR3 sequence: CASSLAPQERDSPLHF. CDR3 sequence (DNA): TGCGCCAGCAGCTTGGCCCCGCAGGAGCGGGACTCACCCCTCCACTTT.

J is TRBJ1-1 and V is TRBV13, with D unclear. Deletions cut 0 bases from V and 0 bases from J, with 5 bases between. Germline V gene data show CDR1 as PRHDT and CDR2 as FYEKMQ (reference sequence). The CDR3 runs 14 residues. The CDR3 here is CASSLGLLNTEAFF. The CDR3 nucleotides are TGTGCCAGCAGCTTAGGACTGTTGAACACTGAAGCTTTCTTT.

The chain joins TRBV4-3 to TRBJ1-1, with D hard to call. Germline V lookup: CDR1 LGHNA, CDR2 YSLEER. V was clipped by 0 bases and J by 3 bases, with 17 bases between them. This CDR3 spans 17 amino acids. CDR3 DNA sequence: TGCGCCAGCAGCCAAGATTTCCCCCCCAGAATGTACACTGAAGCTTTCTTT. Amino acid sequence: CASSQDFPPRMYTEAFF.